Shown below are 10 T cell receptor beta chains from a single sample sequenced in a study of type 1 regulatory T cells. No antigen has been assigned to these receptors. Each CDR3 protein gets one entry after TCRdb re-called the reads with MiXCR. The sample lists about 65,000 distinct CDR3 sequences, around 49% occurring once. The specimen was cultured non-Tr1 T cells, either the whole culture or a sorted T cell fraction (not recorded which). These receptors were taken from a human donor in good health.

The chain combines TRBV5-4 with TRBJ2-7; 8 bases agree with TRBD1. The CDR3 consists of 14 residues. The V gene's germline CDR1 is SGHNT and CDR2 YYREEE (reference sequence). V lost 5 bases to trimming and J lost 3 bases; unmatched junction nucleotides: 7. CDR3 coding DNA: TGTGCCAGCAGGGTGTTTGGACAGGGCTACGAGCAGTACTTC. Translation: CASRVFGQGYEQYF.

V usage is TRBV5-1 and J usage is TRBJ2-5; D is possibly TRBD1 or TRBD2 (5 bases each). CDR1 and CDR2 from the germline V gene are SGHRS and YFSETQ. CDR3 size: 13 residues. V shed 4 bases and J shed 2 bases, with 9 bases lying between them. The CDR3 is CASSGDPQETQYF. The CDR3 coding sequence is TGCGCCAGCAGCGGGGACCCACAAGAGACCCAGTACTTC.

This clonotype was seen more than once but under ten times. This chain joins TRBV2 and TRBJ2-3; D gene ambiguous. CDR3 length: 13 residues. With 5 bases removed from V and 5 bases from J, the gap between germline ends came to 11 bases. Germline V gene lookup returns CDR1 SNHLY and CDR2 FYNNEI. The CDR3 region has the DNA TGTGCCAGCAGTACCGACCGTCGAGATACGCAGTATTTT. This translates into CASSTDRRDTQYF. The full variable domain, with the rest looked up from reference TRBV2 and TRBJ2-3, is EPEVTQTPSHQVTQMGQEVILRCVPISNHLYFYWYRQILGQKVEFLVSFYNNEISEKSEIFDDQFSVERPDGSNFTLKIRSTKLEDSAMYFCASSTDRRDTQYFGPGTRLTVL.

This chain connects TRBV9 to TRBJ1-1; the D gene is possibly TRBD1 (6 bases). This CDR3 contains 13 residues. CDR1 is SGDLS, CDR2 YYNGEE, per germline. V was clipped by 2 bases and J by 5 bases, with 10 bases between them. CDR3 sequence (DNA): TGTGCCAGCAGCGTTTCGAGGGGGACTGAAGCTTTCTTT. It yields the protein CASSVSRGTEAFF.

The chain joins TRBV7-8 to TRBJ1-3, with unresolved D. The CDR3 consists of 15 residues. Trimming cost V 5 bases and J 8 bases, with 19 bases left between them. Germline assignment: CDR1 SGHVS and CDR2 FQNEAQ. The CDR3 DNA reads as TGTGCCAGCAGCGAGGCCGGGCCCAAAAGGGACACCATATATTTT. Protein product: CASSEAGPKRDTIYF.

The CDR3 DNA reads as TGTGCCAGCAGCTCCCGGGAGCCCGATACGCAGTATTTT. It is translated as CASSSREPDTQYF. The J gene is TRBJ2-3, the V gene TRBV7-9; TRBD2 might be the D (6 bases). The V end was cut by 4 bases, the J end by 6 bases, with 11 bases between. Germline V gives CDR1 SEHNR, CDR2 FQNEAQ (reference sequence). The CDR3 is 13 residues long.

The chain combines TRBV18 with TRBJ2-7; weak D call: TRBD2 (5 bases). CDR1 is KGHSH, CDR2 LQKENI, per germline. This CDR3 is 13 amino acids long. V was cut by 3 bases and J by 5 bases, with 11 bases left in between. The CDR3 DNA is TGTGCCAGCTCACCCGCCTCGGGGAACGAGCAGTACTTC. This encodes CASSPASGNEQYF. Complete variable domain (other parts from reference TRBV18 and TRBJ2-7): NAGVMQNPRHLVRRRGQEARLRCSPMKGHSHVYWYRQLPEEGLKFMVYLQKENIIDESGMPKERFSAEFPKEGPSILRIQQVVRGDSAAYFCASSPASGNEQYFGPGTRLTVT.

The CDR3 nucleotides are TGTGCCAGCAGTCTAAATAGACAGGAAGCTTTCTTT. Translating it yields CASSLNRQEAFF. The V gene is TRBV6-2 or TRBV6-3, the J gene TRBJ1-1; TRBD1 is a possible D gene (5 bases). The V gene lost 5 bases and the J gene lost 8 bases, with 12 bases spanning the gap. The CDR3 runs to 12 residues. CDR1 and CDR2 (germline): MNHEY, SVGEGT.

The gene calls are TRBV20-1 and TRBJ1-4; D remains ambiguous. CDR3 length equals 13 residues. The V gene lost 3 bases and the J gene lost 3 bases, with 8 bases spanning the gap. Germline values: CDR1 DFQATT, CDR2 SNEGSKA (reference sequence). This CDR3 is CSASGRSNEKLFF. CDR3 nucleotides: TGCAGTGCTAGCGGGCGGTCTAATGAAAAACTGTTTTTT.

The chain uses TRBV3-1 and TRBJ2-7; D possibly corresponds to TRBD1 (5 bases). V lost 4 bases to trimming and J lost 2 bases, with 15 bases between them. The CDR3 is 15 amino acids. Germline CDR1 LGHDT, CDR2 YNNKEL (reference sequence). The CDR3 protein is CASSRTDKPTYEQYF. CDR3 coding DNA: TGTGCCAGCAGCCGCACGGACAAGCCTACCTACGAGCAGTACTTC.